Sequencing of this T cell receptor beta chain was carried out in a study of blood T cell repertoires in COVID-19. Turning to the study itself: Researchers got acute and convalescent COVID-19 samples from the United States, Italy and Spain.

The study recruited people aged about 18 to 90 years across about two dozen US areas. Donors in Cohort 3 counted as recovered after two negative PCRs, clearance, or symptom resolution. Original data processing: Amplified reference gene primers provided the basis for estimating nucleated cell counts. Only in-frame clones appear in the TCRdb table, and some are missing; sequencing was by immunoSEQ multiplex PCR. From that table come the V and J calls and clone size; the DNA was used to work out D and trimming. The table lists about 240,000 clones, roughly 91% of them singletons, with over 4% in the top ten. What was sequenced was PBMCs or T cells enriched from blood (not recorded which). The sequence derives from a woman aged 25 to 39 who had recovered from COVID-19.

The CDR3 protein is CASSPDYQETQYF. The CDR3 DNA reads TGTGCCAGTAGCCCGGACTACCAAGAGACCCAGTACTTC. The chain couples TRBV19 to TRBJ2-5, with a weak D call TRBD2 (5 bases). CDR1 and CDR2 (germline): LNHDA, SQIVND (reference sequence). V was cut by 6 bases and J by 0 bases, with 8 bases left in between. The CDR3 contains 13 residues.